This T cell receptor beta chain was captured in a study of STAT5B mutations in CD4+ large granular lymphocyte leukemia. Study background: The CDR3 'QG' motif was associated with a particular HLA allele among healthy donors.

Between the trimmed V and J ends, which lost 4 bases and 9 bases, there was a span of 12 bases. The CDR3 extends over 12 amino acids. Germline lookup yields CDR1 MNHEY and CDR2 SVGAGI. Remarks on this clone: Its antigen is unidentified.

Study results and caveats: Compared with healthy controls (2/35), patient top clones favored TRBV06 (8/27).

Original handling: Lowest detectable productive clonotype frequency was 2.59 x 10-5. The data were produced by immunoSEQ multiplex PCR, yet TCRdb's version contains in-frame clones alone and is incomplete. That table furnishes V, J and clone size, whereas the DNA furnished D and trimming. The table lists around 30,000 clones, around 76% of them singletons. Buffy coats from healthy blood donors served as controls. The sequence was obtained from a human donor in good health. The sample taken for sequencing was CD4+ T cells from blood buffy coats. The rearrangement joins TRBV6-5 to TRBJ1-1; D may be TRBD1 (6 bases). As DNA, the CDR3 is TGTGCCAGCAGTTTAGAACAGGGAAAAGCTTTCTTT. Translated: CASSLEQGKAFF.